These 16 T cell receptor beta chains share one sample of origin, sequenced in a study of T-cell memory formation after mild COVID-19 (dated by TCRdb to about 2021). The library was prepared using 5' RACE. The instrument was an Illumina NovaSeq 6000. TCRdb redid the processing of the public reads, applying fastp at Q25 and MiXCR, and retained in-frame beta chains. CDR3 protein duplicates are merged, each entry listing the most common genes and DNA. This sample lists around 250,000 distinct CDR3 sequences; approximately 9% were detected once. The biggest ten clones account for around 21% of the sample. The sequenced sample was PBMCs or a T cell subset sorted from them (not recorded which). The receptors come from a man aged 18-30 years who had mild COVID-19 (a few samples of this study predate the infection). The sample titles of this study are shuffled in the database, so cell type and time point are left out; the donor was told from shared clones.

On this clonotype itself: Sequence at one end of the junction differs from germline and may be a read error. This chain joins TRBV20-1 and TRBJ1-2; a weak D match, TRBD1 (5 bases). The germline CDR1 and CDR2 sequences are DFQATT and SNEGSKA (reference sequence). The CDR3 is made up of 12 amino acids. CDR3 bases: TGCCGTGCTGGCAGGGCGGGCTATGGCTACACCTTC. Amino acid sequence: CRAGRAGYGYTF.

This clonotype was counted only a few times. This chain joins TRBV19 and TRBJ2-7; D is unresolved. CDR1 LNHDA and CDR2 SQIVND come from the germline V gene (reference sequence). The CDR3 spans 15 residues. Trimming left V 2 bases short and J 6 bases short, with 17 bases between. The CDR3: CASSIPRPLKCEQYV. In DNA, the CDR3 is TGTGCCAGTAGTATACCCAGGCCGCTAAAGTGCGAGCAGTACGTC.

This clonotype was counted only a few times. The gene calls are TRBV18 and TRBJ2-1, with TRBD1 as a possible D gene (5 bases). The V end lost 0 bases, the J end lost 5 bases, and 11 bases lay between the germline ends. The V gene's germline CDR1 is KGHSH and CDR2 LQKENI. The CDR3 is 15 residues long. The CDR3 sequence: CASSPPSTANNEQFF. The CDR3 coding sequence is TGTGCCAGCTCACCACCGTCGACAGCTAACAATGAGCAGTTCTTC.

The chain employs TRBV7-9 and TRBJ1-5; D unclear. The V gene's germline CDR1 is SEHNR and CDR2 FQNEAQ (reference sequence). The CDR3 is 16 amino acids. V was pared by 10 bases and J by 1 base, with 20 bases between. This CDR3 reads CANTSDRARSNQPQHF. For the CDR3, the DNA is TGTGCCAACACGTCCGATAGGGCCAGGAGCAATCAGCCCCAGCATTTT.

The chain couples TRBV27 to TRBJ2-7; no clear D. Germline lookup yields CDR1 MNHEY and CDR2 SMNVEV (reference sequence). V gave up 7 bases and J gave up 6 bases, with 10 bases separating them. The CDR3 runs 11 residues. The chain's CDR3 is CASMKGSEQYF. CDR3 DNA: TGTGCCAGCATGAAGGGCAGCGAGCAGTACTTC.

This clonotype has only a few counts. The V and J genes are TRBV7-2 and TRBJ2-3; D may correspond to TRBD1 or TRBD2 (5 bases each). CDR3 length: 15 residues. CDR1 is SGHTA, CDR2 FQGNSA, per germline. V shed 1 base and J shed 2 bases, with 10 bases lying between them. The CDR3 coding sequence is TGTGCCAGCAGCTTAGACGGGGCGGCCACAGATACGCAGTATTTT. This encodes CASSLDGAATDTQYF.

This clonotype was seen a few times. The chain couples TRBV4-1 to TRBJ1-1, with 8 bases that match TRBD1. This CDR3 is 16 amino acids long. Germline V gives CDR1 MGHRA, CDR2 YSYEKL. After removal of 7 bases from V and 5 bases from J, the junction contained 15 bases not matched to a gene. CDR3 nucleotide sequence: TGCGCCAGCACTAGGACAGGGCATGGAGAAGGTACTGAAGCTTTCTTT. Translated, it gives CASTRTGHGEGTEAFF.

The gene calls are TRBV5-1 and TRBJ2-3, with D perhaps TRBD2 (6 bases). This CDR3 region has 15 residues. The germline V gene encodes CDR1 SGHRS and CDR2 YFSETQ. V lost 6 bases and J 2 bases, leaving 16 bases between the germline ends. The CDR3 loop reads CASTQQGGYTDTQYF. Written as DNA, the CDR3 is TGCGCCAGCACACAGCAAGGAGGGTACACAGATACGCAGTATTTT.

In its sample, this clonotype was seen a few times. In DNA form, the CDR3 reads TGTGCCAGCAGCGATAATCAGCCCCAGCATTTT. Its protein is CASSDNQPQHF. The chain joins TRBV6-6 to TRBJ1-5, with unresolved D. The V end was cut by 6 bases, the J end by 4 bases, with 4 bases between. This CDR3 spans 11 amino acids. CDR1 and CDR2 from the germline V gene are MNHNY and SVGAGI (reference sequence).

This sequence joins TRBV11-2 and TRBJ2-2; 10 bases are a match to TRBD2. Germline assignment: CDR1 SGHAT and CDR2 FQNNGV. Unmatched junction bases numbered 2, after V lost 5 bases and J lost 5 bases. This CDR3 has 14 residues. CDR3 bases: TGTGCCAGCAGCGAACTAGCGGGAACCGGGGAGCTGTTTTTT. It is translated as CASSELAGTGELFF.

This clonotype was counted many times. The chain couples TRBV29-1 to TRBJ1-3; D gene ambiguous. The V end lost 7 bases, the J end lost 4 bases, and 17 bases lay between the germline ends. Germline V gives CDR1 SQVTM, CDR2 ANQGSEA. CDR3 length equals 14 residues. In DNA, the CDR3 is TGCAGCGCCATTCTAGGGATGGGAGGAAACACCATATATTTT. This translates into CSAILGMGGNTIYF.

Ten or more counts support this clonotype. The genes are TRBV5-1 and TRBJ2-7; the D is unclear. Per the germline V gene, CDR1 is SGHRS and CDR2 is YFSETQ. The CDR3 spans 15 residues. V was clipped by 0 bases and J by 1 base, with 11 bases between them. The CDR3 loop reads CASSLVGGRSYEQYF. The CDR3 DNA sequence: TGCGCCAGCAGCTTGGTTGGTGGAAGATCCTACGAGCAGTACTTC.

This clonotype has a count of ten or more. V is TRBV20-1 and J is TRBJ2-7, with D maybe TRBD1 (6 bases). Per germline, CDR1 DFQATT and CDR2 SNEGSKA (reference sequence). The CDR3 spans 12 residues. Trimming took 3 bases from V and 4 from J, leaving 10 bases between them. CDR3 sequence (DNA): TGCAGTGCTAGGCAGGGACAATACGAGCAGTACTTC. Protein sequence: CSARQGQYEQYF.

This clonotype was observed a handful of times. This sequence joins TRBV27 and TRBJ2-5; D might be TRBD2 (6 bases). Germline loops: CDR1 MNHEY, CDR2 SMNVEV (reference sequence). Trimming left V 5 bases short and J 0 bases short, with 16 bases between. This CDR3 comprises 16 residues. CDR3 nucleotides: TGTGCCAGCAGTCCTGCCGGGGACTCACACCAAGAGACCCAGTACTTC. Encoded protein: CASSPAGDSHQETQYF.

This clonotype was counted only a few times. The chain joins TRBV15 to TRBJ2-7; no definite D call. This CDR3 comprises 14 residues. The germline V gene encodes CDR1 LNHNV and CDR2 YYDKDF (reference sequence). V was pared by 0 bases and J by 6 bases, with 12 bases between. CDR3 amino acids: CATSRDPSRSEQYF. The CDR3 nucleotides are TGTGCCACCAGCAGAGATCCCAGTAGGAGCGAGCAGTACTTC. Variable domain in full (rest from reference TRBV15 and TRBJ2-7): DAMVIQNPRYQVTQFGKPVTLSCSQTLNHNVMYWYQQKSSQAPKLLFHYYDKDFNNEADTPDNFQSRRPNTSFCFLDIRSPGLGDTAMYLCATSRDPSRSEQYFGPGTRLTVT.

This clonotype was seen a handful of times. The junction shows a germline mismatch at one end, possibly a read error. The chain recombines TRBV7-7 with TRBJ2-2, with TRBD1 matching 9 bases. Per the germline V gene, CDR1 is SSHAT and CDR2 is FNYEAQ (reference sequence). The CDR3 loop spans 16 amino acids. The CDR3 DNA sequence: TGTGCTAGCAGCGGAAGGACAGGGGATGGCACCGGGGAGCTGTTTTTT. Translation gives CASSGRTGDGTGELFF.